This entry lists 10 T cell receptor beta chains sequenced from one sample in a study of cytomegalovirus exposure and HLA in healthy donors. Researchers ran the PCR with 60 Vbeta and 13 Jbeta primers. Assay used: immunoSEQ multiplex PCR; TCRdb lists only in-frame clones, some missing. The sample holds fewer than 70,000 clones, approximately 70% seen once. The sample taken for sequencing was PBMCs. The receptors originated from a male donor in good health and CMV-seropositive.

This clone was seen a few times. V usage is TRBV11-3 and J usage is TRBJ2-7; D is possibly TRBD2 (6 bases). Per germline, CDR1 SGHNT and CDR2 YENEEA. The V end lost 5 bases, the J end lost 3 bases, and 14 bases lay between the germline ends. The CDR3 consists of 14 residues. The CDR3 protein is CASSPRDSRYEQYF. The CDR3 coding sequence is TGTGCCAGCAGCCCCCGGGACTCCCGCTACGAGCAGTACTTC.

V usage is TRBV7-7 and J usage is TRBJ2-3, with 10 positions matching TRBD2. Unmatched junction bases numbered 5, after V lost 6 bases and J lost 5 bases. Looked up from germline, CDR1 is SSHAT and CDR2 is FNYEAQ (reference sequence). The CDR3 extends over 14 amino acids. The CDR3 coding sequence is TGTGCCAGCAGTCTAGCGGGAGTTGGAGATACGCAGTATTTT. The encoded protein is CASSLAGVGDTQYF. Based on the CDR3 plus reference TRBV7-7 and TRBJ2-3, the full variable domain is GAGVSQSPRYKVTKRGQDVTLRCDPISSHATLYWYQQALGQGPEFLTYFNYEAQPDKSGLPSDRFSAERPEGSISTLTIQRTEQRDSAMYRCASSLAGVGDTQYFGPGTRLTVL.

J is TRBJ2-7 and V is TRBV29-1; no firm D call. The germline V gene has CDR1 SQVTM and CDR2 ANQGSEA. Between the trimmed V and J ends, which lost 4 bases and 3 bases, there was a span of 10 bases. The CDR3 consists of 12 residues. In DNA form, the CDR3 reads TGCAGCGTTGTCCAGGCGAGCTACGAGCAGTACTTC. Protein product: CSVVQASYEQYF.

The chain links TRBV9 to TRBJ2-5; tentatively, D is TRBD2 (5 bases). Germline loops: CDR1 SGDLS, CDR2 YYNGEE. The CDR3 sequence is 15 residues long. The ends were cut back, 4 bases at V and 5 bases at J, with 18 bases in the middle. CDR3 region: CASSPPRSGGETQYF. The CDR3 DNA sequence: TGTGCCAGCAGCCCCCCTCGGAGCGGTGGGGAGACCCAGTACTTC.

The V gene is TRBV15, the J gene TRBJ2-3, with D tentatively TRBD1 (6 bases). The V and J ends lost 1 base and 0 bases respectively, with 8 bases between them. CDR1 LNHNV and CDR2 YYDKDF come from the germline V gene (reference sequence). This CDR3 is 15 amino acids long. CDR3 sequence: CATSRGQESTDTQYF. DNA for the CDR3: TGTGCCACCAGCAGAGGACAGGAAAGCACAGATACGCAGTATTTT.

The chain couples TRBV19 to TRBJ1-1, with a tentative D call TRBD1 (6 bases). This CDR3 has 15 amino acids. With 7 bases removed from V and 1 base from J, the gap between germline ends came to 16 bases. Germline V gene data show CDR1 as LNHDA and CDR2 as SQIVND (reference sequence). This chain's CDR3 is CASTNSGGRNTEAFF. The CDR3, as DNA: TGTGCCAGTACCAATTCGGGGGGCCGGAACACTGAAGCTTTCTTT.

The chain links TRBV5-4 to TRBJ1-1, with D hard to call. The V gene lost 4 bases and the J gene lost 5 bases, with 12 bases spanning the gap. The CDR3 runs to 13 residues. From germline, CDR1 is SGHNT and CDR2 YYREEE (reference sequence). CDR3 loop: CASSPPSTTEAFF. The CDR3 coding sequence is TGTGCCAGCAGCCCACCCTCAACTACTGAAGCTTTCTTT. Looking up the rest from reference TRBV5-4 and TRBJ1-1 gives the full variable domain: ETGVTQSPTHLIKTRGQQVTLRCSSQSGHNTVSWYQQALGQGPQFIFQYYREEENGRGNFPPRFSGLQFPNYSSELNVNALELDDSALYLCASSPPSTTEAFFGQGTRLTVV.

V and J are TRBV7-3 and TRBJ1-2; 11 nucleotides match TRBD1. The CDR3 has 17 residues. The junction had 15 bases not matched to a gene; V was cut back by 5 bases and J by 7 bases. Germline CDR1 and CDR2: SGHTA and FQGTGA. The chain's CDR3 is CASSLGPQGQGARGYTF. The CDR3 DNA follows: TGTGCCAGCAGCCTCGGCCCCCAAGGACAGGGGGCGCGTGGCTACACCTTC.

This chain uses TRBV4-3 with TRBJ2-1, with TRBD2 matching over 9 bases. The CDR3 spans 16 residues. The germline CDR1 and CDR2 sequences are LGHNA and YSLEER. V was pared by 0 bases and J by 7 bases, with 7 bases of the junction left unmatched. This chain's CDR3 is CASSQEGGGARNEQFF. The CDR3 nucleotides read TGCGCCAGCAGCCAAGAGGGCGGGGGGGCGAGGAATGAGCAGTTCTTC.

The chain joins TRBV7-9 to TRBJ2-1; 7 nucleotides match TRBD1. Per the germline V gene, CDR1 is SEHNR and CDR2 is FQNEAQ (reference sequence). The CDR3 sequence is 19 residues long. Unmatched junction bases numbered 18, after V lost 0 bases and J lost 7 bases. The CDR3 DNA reads as TGTGCCAGCAGCTTAGCATTACTCCGGGACAGAGGGTCAGGGAATGAGCAGTTCTTC. Amino acid sequence: CASSLALLRDRGSGNEQFF. Full variable domain (outside the CDR3, taken from reference TRBV7-9 and TRBJ2-1): DTGVSQNPRHKITKRGQNVTFRCDPISEHNRLYWYRQTLGQGPEFLTYFQNEAQLEKSRLLSDRFSAERPKGSFSTLEIQRTEQGDSAMYLCASSLALLRDRGSGNEQFFGPGTRLTVL.